The present TCR beta chain was sequenced within a study of PD-L1 blockade in urothelial cancer (dated by TCRdb to 2016 to 2017). A note on the overall study: Therapy was started at some point between 2012 and 2014 for all patients, and atezolizumab 1,200 mg was administered intravenously every 3 weeks. About 90% of the roughly 29 patients were identified as males with urothelial cancer of bladder origin, and a prior smoking history was reported by 18 of 29 patients. Pretreatment tumor samples, along with matched peripheral blood collected serially before and after atezolizumab treatment, underwent TCR sequencing. An exploratory multi-omic analysis was conducted of the somatic, immune and clinical correlates of response to PD-L1 blockade with atezolizumab in urothelial cancer. Whole exome sequencing and RNA sequencing of pretreatment tumors were performed alongside TCR sequencing in the same patients. Durable clinical benefit was defined as a progression-free survival longer than 6 months, and TCR features were additionally tested against progression-free survival and overall survival. Durable clinical benefit was achieved by nine patients and was not achieved by 20 patients. Pretreatment blood TCR-seq was available for 27 to 30 patients, at least one posttreatment blood collection was obtained for 25 or so patients, and tumor TCR-seq was available for 25 or so patients. Blood samples yielded a median of roughly 150,000 T cells and roughly 80,000 unique TCRs, with median clonality 0.080. An ECOG performance status of 0 or 1 was recorded for the patients, and 0 to 3 prior chemotherapy regimens had been received by the patients. Blood samples were analyzed at two time points: 3 weeks after treatment start (second dose) and 6 weeks after treatment start.

Taken from the germline V gene, the CDR1 and CDR2 loops are SGDLS and YYNGEE. The CDR3 spans 15 residues, from the cysteine through the phenylalanine. The read is trimmed to its CDR3 DNA, 45 bases read in frame from base 1. Deletion took 3 bases off V and 11 bases off J, with a span of 21 bases between the germline ends. Synthetic TCR analog templates were spiked into each PCR so that absolute template abundance could be estimated from read counts. The immunoSEQ assay used bias-controlled V and J gene primers to amplify TCRbeta CDR3 regions from genomic DNA. Sequencing of rearranged TCRbeta segments was performed at approximately 20X coverage. The original methods were these. Clustering was used to correct sequencing errors, and CDR3s were annotated against IMGT to assign V, D and J genes. Out-of-frame and stop-codon sequences were excluded, and only productive TCRbeta rearrangements were used in downstream analyses. Clonality was computed as one minus Shannon entropy normalized by the log of the number of unique productive sequences. Fisher's exact test with Benjamini-Hochberg correction, using a cutoff of adjusted p below 0.01, was how clones that differed between time points or between blood and tumor were identified. TCRdb's version of the immuneACCESS table is confined to in-frame rearrangements and falls short of the full clone set. An unresolved V gene accounts for under half of the shortfall where checked; the remainder is of unknown origin. V and J calls and clone size are copied from that table; D and trimming were computed from the DNA. This sample is represented by tens of thousands of clones; 85% of them were singletons. Of the sample, 6.5% to 8% falls within the top ten clones.

The sample's time point label, in plain terms: pretreatment peripheral blood. A total of 25 to 30 patients with locally advanced or metastatic urothelial carcinoma, treated at Memorial Sloan Kettering on a trial protocol, made up the cohort. Peripheral blood mononuclear cells were collected pretreatment and during treatment, with between 1 and 8 total time points obtained per patient. The Qiagen DNeasy Blood extraction kit was used to purify genomic DNA from total PBMCs and tumor samples. PBMCs were collected pretreatment and during treatment, and were isolated and stored as previously described. As for this clone: Its antigen target is currently unknown. The sample holds no much larger clone one base away, and base qualities are not on file.

The investigation overall reported the following: Because the sample size was small (n ≈ 31) and many exploratory analyses were performed, the results are intended to be hypothesis-generating. A pretreatment peripheral blood TCR clonality below the median was linked to improved progression-free and overall survival. Patients with durable benefit showed greater expansion of tumor-associated TCR clones in peripheral blood 3 weeks after starting treatment (n ≈ 23, p = 0.022).

The sample consisted of PBMCs, taken around atezolizumab (anti-PD-L1) treatment. The sequence was obtained from a middle-aged man with urothelial cancer. The chain is made from TRBV9 and TRBJ2-1; the best D guess is TRBD2, with 6 bases matching. The DNA is TGTGCCAGCAGCGCCCGAGGGACTTCCCCTGTGAAGCAGTTCTTC. The translation is CASSARGTSPVKQFF.